This T cell receptor beta chain was retrieved from a study of CD4+ T cells in melanoma. Regarding the study as a whole: Diverse differentiation states were reported for melanoma neoantigen-specific CD4+ T cells. A reported correlation linked neoantigen-specific CD4+ T cells to CD8+, macrophage and B cell function.

CDR1 and CDR2 (germline): MGHRA, YSYEKL. The V end was cut by 6 bases, the J end by 3 bases, with 14 bases between. This CDR3 contains 15 residues. Some clones are missing from TCRdb's copy, which holds only in-frame ones; the method was immunoSEQ multiplex PCR. The sample carries some 20,000 clones, 83% recorded once. To note about this clone: The antigen remains undetermined.

The V gene is TRBV4-1, the J gene TRBJ1-4; D is perhaps TRBD1 (6 bases). Sequencing used cells from a culture (not recorded whether cultured in vitro). This clonotype was sampled from a human donor with melanoma. CDR3: CASSRTGLPNEKLFF. The CDR3 coding sequence is TGCGCCAGCAGTCGAACAGGGCTGCCTAATGAAAAACTGTTTTTT.